This T cell receptor (beta chain) was documented in a study of OX40 agonist ivuxolimab in advanced cancers. Trimming took 5 bases from V and 0 from J; bases not matched to a gene: 3. The CDR3 has 15 amino acids. Looked up from germline, CDR1 is SGHTA and CDR2 is FQGTGA. This clone has only one observation. Sequencing was performed with immunoSEQ multiplex PCR; in TCRdb, only in-frame clones are kept and a portion is missing. This table has 75,000 or so clones, more than 70% appearing once. This receptor was taken from an adult with an advanced solid tumor such as melanoma, head and neck, liver or kidney cancer. This material consisted of CD4+ or CD8+ T cells sorted from blood, taken in a trial of the OX40 agonist ivuxolimab. This chain connects TRBV7-3 to TRBJ2-2; 7 nucleotides align to TRBD1. The CDR3 nucleotides read TGTGCCAGCAGCACACAGGGGTCGAACACCGGGGAGCTGTTTTTT. This encodes CASSTQGSNTGELFF.